This T cell receptor beta chain was obtained from a study of shared clonotypes between healthy human individuals. The CDR3 length is 14 residues. With 6 bases removed from V and 2 bases from J, the gap between germline ends came to 12 bases. Germline V gene lookup returns CDR1 MNHEY and CDR2 SMNVEV (reference sequence). Clones were sequenced by immunoSEQ multiplex PCR, and TCRdb holds only the in-frame ones, with some missing. The sample carries around 1.5 million clones, approximately 98% recorded once. The authors divided CD4+ cells into CD45RA+ naive and CD45RA-negative memory subsets. The sample was naive CD4+ T cells sorted from blood. Subset given: CD45RA+ positively selected. V usage is TRBV27 and J usage is TRBJ2-3, with D unclear. The TCR was taken from a man aged 25-45 years in good health. CDR3 nucleotide sequence: TGTGCCAGCAGGGTCGGGCATTCCACAGATACGCAGTATTTT. This sequence encodes CASRVGHSTDTQYF.